Sequencing of this T cell receptor (beta chain) was carried out in a study of cytomegalovirus exposure and HLA in healthy donors (TCRdb year 2017). Broadly, across the study: According to a later analysis, the approximately 130 validation repertoires were produced on the same platform as the roughly 720 repertoires of the first cohort. The study aimed to test whether signatures of past pathogen exposure could be identified by cataloging public T cell receptors. Besides the first cohort of roughly 640 subjects, a separate validation cohort made up of 120 different subjects was used. The study combined high-throughput TCR immunosequencing, statistical association of individual TCRs with disease status, and machine learning to predict cytomegalovirus infection status. The investigation overall reported the following: All 120 or so repertoires were used to score co-occurrence in the validation cohort in a later analysis, because that analysis had no HLA typing for the cohort. In vitro tests confirmed that a few of the cytomegalovirus-associated TCR beta chains recognize cytomegalovirus antigens. Cytomegalovirus status was reported to be diagnosed by the classifier with high specificity and sensitivity in both the original and validation cohorts. In the study, about 150 TCR beta chains were listed as associated with cytomegalovirus. The authors suggested that the approach could potentially be generalized to other disease states and immunological phenotypes. Of the cluster scores, about 94% were above 0 in a later analysis, which found that TCRs clustered in the first cohort also tended to co-occur in the 120 validation repertoires. Most TCR sequences were observed very rarely across donors, whereas some public TCRs were present in many individuals.

For this clone: What antigen it recognizes has not been identified. No qualities accompany the bases; no much larger clone lies one base away.

To prepare the library, the immunoSEQ multiplex PCR assay was applied. Per the authors' processing: A statistical classification framework was developed to diagnose cytomegalovirus status using the catalog of TCR beta chain sequences. In its TCRdb copy, this immuneACCESS table keeps in-frame sequences only and misses some clones. Where compared with another copy, unresolved V genes explain less than half of these, and the others have no known cause. That table gives V, J and clone size, and the DNA gave D and trimming. The sample table holds around 260,000 clones, of which 80% to 95% were seen once. The ten largest account for approximately 3.1% of the sample. CDR1 MNHEY and CDR2 SMNVEV are derived from the germline V gene (reference sequence). The CDR3, cysteine through phenylalanine, is 15 amino acids long. Only the CDR3 portion is preserved as DNA: 45 bases, with reading frame beginning at the first base. The V and J ends are trimmed by 3 bases and 4 bases, leaving 12 bases between them.

Donors formed part of the validation cohort, which comprised over a hundred subjects and was distinct from the first cohort of several hundred subjects. The sequencing sample was made of PBMCs. Here the chain combines TRBV27 and TRBJ2-2; the D gene is perhaps TRBD1 or TRBD2, as each covers 6 bases. This TCR came from a woman aged 25 to 45 in good health and CMV-seronegative. The base sequence is TGTGCCAGCAGTTTGTGGCCGGGGGCCACCGGGGAGCTGTTTTTT. Its protein product is CASSLWPGATGELFF.